This is a list of T cell receptor beta chains from one sample in a study of molecular identifiers for immune sequencing clone quantification. Each CDR3 protein is one row after TCRdb ran MiXCR on the PCR reads. The table records about 640,000 distinct CDR3 sequences, roughly 21% of them present only once. The sample consisted of naive CD8+ T cells from blood, with Jurkat cell RNA spiked in. Source of these receptors: a human donor in good health. Some libraries in this study had Jurkat cell RNA spiked in. Both conserved end residues are part of each CDR3. The order of the fields is V gene, clone size, J gene, D gene, CDR3 DNA, CDR3 protein. D genes are given only for firm matches. Not all rows give a size; the values are once, few, many and, for expanded clones, a class.

V gene: TRBV11-2
clone size: many
J gene: TRBJ1-3
D gene: .
CDR3 DNA: TGTGCCAGCAGCTCCCTGGCAGAGCCGACCGGAAACACCATATATTTT
CDR3 protein: CASSSLAEPTGNTIYF

V gene: TRBV27
clone size: .
J gene: TRBJ1-4
D gene: .
CDR3 DNA: TGTGCCAGCACAACGACAGGTGAAGACGAAAAACTGTTTTTT
CDR3 protein: CASTTTGEDEKLFF

V gene: TRBV27
clone size: many
J gene: TRBJ2-3
D gene: TRBD2
CDR3 DNA: TGTGCCAGCAGCTCTGGACTAGCGGCAGATACGCAGTATTTT
CDR3 protein: CASSSGLAADTQYF

V gene: TRBV27
clone size: .
J gene: TRBJ2-7
D gene: .
CDR3 DNA: TGTGCCAGCAGTACCAACCAAATTATTGGGTCCGAGCAGTACTTC
CDR3 protein: CASSTNQIIGSEQYF

V gene: TRBV12-3/TRBV12-4
clone size: few
J gene: TRBJ2-1
D gene: .
CDR3 DNA: TGTGCCAGCAGTTTTGACAGTGACAATGAGCAGTTCTTC
CDR3 protein: CASSFDSDNEQFF

V gene: TRBV11-2
clone size: .
J gene: TRBJ2-1
D gene: .
CDR3 DNA: TGTGCCAGCAGCCCCGTAATAGGCTACAATGAGCAGTTCTTC
CDR3 protein: CASSPVIGYNEQFF

V gene: TRBV29-1
clone size: many
J gene: TRBJ2-5
D gene: TRBD1
CDR3 DNA: TGCAGCGTGAATGGGGACAGGGGGCAGCGAGAGACCCAGTACTTC
CDR3 protein: CSVNGDRGQRETQYF

V gene: TRBV7-9
clone size: .
J gene: TRBJ1-3
D gene: TRBD1
CDR3 DNA: TGTGCCAGTACGGACAGGGCAGATTTGGACACCATATATTTT
CDR3 protein: CASTDRADLDTIYF

V gene: TRBV2
clone size: many
J gene: TRBJ1-5
D gene: TRBD1
CDR3 DNA: TGTGCCAGCAGGGCATTCTTGGACAGGTCTTTTTATAGCAATCAGCCCCAGCATTTT
CDR3 protein: CASRAFLDRSFYSNQPQHF

V gene: TRBV5-1
clone size: many
J gene: TRBJ2-3
D gene: TRBD2
CDR3 DNA: TGCGCCAGCAGTGCCGGGACTAGCGGTGACCCTAGCACAGATACGCAGTATTTT
CDR3 protein: CASSAGTSGDPSTDTQYF

V gene: TRBV6-5
clone size: many
J gene: TRBJ2-1
D gene: .
CDR3 DNA: TGTGCCAGCAGTTACGGTGTCGACAATGAGCAGTTCTTC
CDR3 protein: CASSYGVDNEQFF

V gene: TRBV19
clone size: few
J gene: TRBJ1-5
D gene: TRBD1
CDR3 DNA: TGTGCCAGTAGTATGATGACAGGGGGCAGCAATCAGCCCCAGCATTTT
CDR3 protein: CASSMMTGGSNQPQHF

V gene: TRBV5-4
clone size: many
J gene: TRBJ1-5
D gene: .
CDR3 DNA: TGTGCCAGCAGCGCGGGGACGGGTTGGCCCCAGCATTTT
CDR3 protein: CASSAGTGWPQHF

V gene: TRBV6-4
clone size: many
J gene: TRBJ2-3
D gene: TRBD1
CDR3 DNA: TGTGCCAGCAGTGACCCCCCACAGGGGTACGATACAGATACGCAGTATTTT
CDR3 protein: CASSDPPQGYDTDTQYF

V gene: TRBV7-6
clone size: many
J gene: TRBJ1-1
D gene: TRBD1
CDR3 DNA: TGTGCCAGCAGCTTAGGGGGACAGGGGTACACTGAAGCTTTCTTT
CDR3 protein: CASSLGGQGYTEAFF

V gene: TRBV4-1
clone size: .
J gene: TRBJ2-7
D gene: .
CDR3 DNA: TGCGCCAGCAGCCCGACACCTAGGACGCCCTACGAGCAGTACTTC
CDR3 protein: CASSPTPRTPYEQYF

V gene: TRBV6-5
clone size: .
J gene: TRBJ1-2
D gene: .
CDR3 DNA: TGTGCCAGCAGCCCCCCCCCAAATAGGGATGGCTACACCTTC
CDR3 protein: CASSPPPNRDGYTF